These T cell receptor beta chains were read from a single sample in a study of shared clonotypes between healthy human individuals. Profiled with immunoSEQ multiplex PCR; TCRdb holds only in-frame clones, not every one. This table has roughly 2.2 million clones, around 92% appearing once. The material sequenced was naive CD4+ T cells from PBMCs. The origin of the receptors is a man between 18 and 29 years old in good health. Some clones in this sample may be carry-over from other donors' samples. CDR3s include the opening cysteine and the closing phenylalanine or tryptophan. A D gene is named only where the DNA matches it firmly. Part of the rows lack a size; the others show once, few, many or a class for expanded clones.

CDR3aa: CASSFTSGTYEQYF; CDR3nt: TGTGCCAGCAGCTTTACTAGCGGGACCTACGAGCAGTACTTC; abundance: -; j_gene: TRBJ2-7; d_gene: TRBD2; v_gene: TRBV11-2
CDR3aa: CASSLVTVSYEQYF; CDR3nt: TGTGCCAGCAGCTTAGTGACGGTCTCCTACGAGCAGTACTTC; abundance: -; j_gene: TRBJ2-7; d_gene: -; v_gene: TRBV11-2
CDR3aa: CASSPGGAMNTEAFF; CDR3nt: TGTGCCAGCAGTCCCGGGGGGGCCATGAACACTGAAGCTTTCTTT; abundance: few; j_gene: TRBJ1-1; d_gene: -; v_gene: TRBV28
CDR3aa: CASRGLGQGINEQYF; CDR3nt: TGCGCCAGCAGGGGCCTGGGACAGGGGATCAACGAGCAGTACTTC; abundance: -; j_gene: TRBJ2-7; d_gene: TRBD1; v_gene: TRBV10-2
CDR3aa: CASSQGGLAGGVPDTQYF; CDR3nt: TGTGCCAGCAGCCAGGGAGGTCTCGCGGGAGGGGTCCCAGATACGCAGTATTTT; abundance: -; j_gene: TRBJ2-3; d_gene: TRBD2; v_gene: TRBV4-2
CDR3aa: CSASRGTADVRTDTQYF; CDR3nt: TGCAGCGCGTCAAGGGGGACCGCGGACGTGCGGACAGATACGCAGTATTTT; abundance: -; j_gene: TRBJ2-3; d_gene: -; v_gene: TRBV29-1
CDR3aa: CASRSISAQETQYF; CDR3nt: TGTGCCAGCAGATCCATCAGCGCACAAGAGACCCAGTACTTC; abundance: -; j_gene: TRBJ2-5; d_gene: -; v_gene: TRBV6-1
CDR3aa: CASSVGGGLNTEAFF; CDR3nt: TGTGCCAGCAGTGTGGGGGGGGGCTTGAACACTGAAGCTTTCTTT; abundance: -; j_gene: TRBJ1-1; d_gene: -; v_gene: TRBV28
CDR3aa: CASSLIGGPYNEQFF; CDR3nt: TGTGCCAGCAGCTTAATCGGGGGACCCTACAATGAGCAGTTCTTC; abundance: -; j_gene: TRBJ2-1; d_gene: -; v_gene: TRBV7-9
CDR3aa: CASSSMGLSYEQYF; CDR3nt: TGTGCCAGCAGTTCCATGGGCCTCTCCTACGAGCAGTACTTC; abundance: -; j_gene: TRBJ2-7; d_gene: -; v_gene: TRBV28
CDR3aa: CASSGRDRSKTDYGYTF; CDR3nt: TGTGCCAGCAGCGGCCGGGACAGGTCCAAAACGGACTATGGCTACACCTTC; abundance: -; j_gene: TRBJ1-2; d_gene: TRBD1; v_gene: TRBV7-9
CDR3aa: CASSVREETQYF; CDR3nt: TGTGCCAGCAGCGTCAGGGAAGAGACCCAGTACTTC; abundance: -; j_gene: TRBJ2-5; d_gene: -; v_gene: TRBV9
CDR3aa: CASSERTGEQFF; CDR3nt: TGTGCCAGCAGTGAAAGAACGGGTGAGCAGTTCTTC; abundance: -; j_gene: TRBJ2-1; d_gene: -; v_gene: TRBV2
CDR3aa: CASSLSRRGTDTQYF; CDR3nt: TGTGCCAGCAGCTTATCCCGGCGGGGGACAGATACGCAGTATTTT; abundance: -; j_gene: TRBJ2-3; d_gene: TRBD2; v_gene: TRBV11-1
CDR3aa: CASTLTGTPNEQYF; CDR3nt: TGCGCCAGCACCCTGACAGGGACGCCCAACGAGCAGTACTTC; abundance: -; j_gene: TRBJ2-7; d_gene: TRBD1; v_gene: TRBV5-1
CDR3aa: CSVGDRYSYEQYF; CDR3nt: TGCAGCGTTGGGGACAGGTACTCCTACGAGCAGTACTTC; abundance: -; j_gene: TRBJ2-7; d_gene: TRBD1; v_gene: TRBV29-1
CDR3aa: CASSLQGPTMNTEAFF; CDR3nt: TGTGCCAGCAGCTTACAGGGGCCCACAATGAACACTGAAGCTTTCTTT; abundance: few; j_gene: TRBJ1-1; d_gene: -; v_gene: TRBV7-3
CDR3aa: CASSRIPTSGSTDTQYF; CDR3nt: TGTGCCAGCAGCAGGATCCCGACTAGCGGGAGCACAGATACGCAGTATTTT; abundance: -; j_gene: TRBJ2-3; d_gene: TRBD2; v_gene: TRBV7-2
CDR3aa: CASSPRTDTGELFF; CDR3nt: TGTGCCAGCTCGCCGCGGACAGACACCGGGGAGCTGTTTTTT; abundance: -; j_gene: TRBJ2-2; d_gene: -; v_gene: TRBV18
CDR3aa: CASSYSFRGINEQYF; CDR3nt: TGTGCCAGCAGTTACTCTTTCAGGGGCATCAACGAGCAGTACTTC; abundance: -; j_gene: TRBJ2-7; d_gene: -; v_gene: TRBV6-5
CDR3aa: CAISDIASQMNTEAFF; CDR3nt: TGTGCCATCAGTGATATAGCCTCCCAAATGAACACTGAAGCTTTCTTT; abundance: -; j_gene: TRBJ1-1; d_gene: -; v_gene: TRBV10-3
CDR3aa: CASSLVGNQPQHF; CDR3nt: TGCGCCAGCAGCTTGGTCGGGAATCAGCCCCAGCATTTT; abundance: -; j_gene: TRBJ1-5; d_gene: -; v_gene: TRBV5-1
CDR3aa: CASSYPDAAGLEQYF; CDR3nt: TGTGCCAGCAGTTACCCCGACGCGGCTGGTCTCGAGCAGTACTTC; abundance: -; j_gene: TRBJ2-7; d_gene: -; v_gene: TRBV6-6
CDR3aa: CASSLLQGGLPGNTIYF; CDR3nt: TGTGCCAGCAGCTTATTACAGGGGGGCCTTCCTGGAAACACCATATATTTT; abundance: -; j_gene: TRBJ1-3; d_gene: TRBD1; v_gene: TRBV11-2
CDR3aa: CASSETDPPRETQYF; CDR3nt: TGTGCCAGCAGCGAGACTGACCCCCCTCGCGAGACCCAGTACTTC; abundance: -; j_gene: TRBJ2-5; d_gene: -; v_gene: TRBV9
CDR3aa: CASSWGKGPEQYF; CDR3nt: TGTGCCAGCAGCTGGGGGAAAGGACCCGAGCAGTACTTC; abundance: -; j_gene: TRBJ2-7; d_gene: -; v_gene: TRBV7-2
CDR3aa: CASSWGRFNSGNTIYF; CDR3nt: TGTGCCAGCAGCTGGGGACGTTTCAACTCTGGAAACACCATATATTTT; abundance: -; j_gene: TRBJ1-3; d_gene: -; v_gene: TRBV5-8
CDR3aa: CASSLYRTGEHYGYTF; CDR3nt: TGTGCCAGCAGCCTCTACCGGACAGGGGAGCACTATGGCTACACCTTC; abundance: -; j_gene: TRBJ1-2; d_gene: TRBD1; v_gene: TRBV5-6
CDR3aa: CASSQDGGTGGSYGYTF; CDR3nt: TGTGCCAGCAGCCAAGACGGTGGGACAGGGGGCAGCTATGGCTACACCTTC; abundance: -; j_gene: TRBJ1-2; d_gene: TRBD1; v_gene: TRBV4-2
CDR3aa: CASSPPSGSTDTQYF; CDR3nt: TGTGCCAGCTCACCCCCTAGCGGCAGCACAGATACGCAGTATTTT; abundance: -; j_gene: TRBJ2-3; d_gene: TRBD2; v_gene: TRBV18
CDR3aa: CASSQDGVNTF; CDR3nt: TGTGCCAGCAGCCAAGATGGGGTAAACACCTTC; abundance: -; j_gene: TRBJ1-2; d_gene: -; v_gene: TRBV14
CDR3aa: CAWSVHQDRGRQPQHF; CDR3nt: TGTGCCTGGAGTGTACACCAGGACAGGGGCCGTCAGCCCCAGCATTTT; abundance: -; j_gene: TRBJ1-5; d_gene: TRBD1; v_gene: TRBV30
CDR3aa: CASSYSSSGNTIYF; CDR3nt: TGTGCCAGCAGCTACAGTAGCTCTGGAAACACCATATATTTT; abundance: -; j_gene: TRBJ1-3; d_gene: -; v_gene: TRBV28
CDR3aa: CASSFDSQETQYF; CDR3nt: TGTGCCAGCAGCTTTGACAGCCAAGAGACCCAGTACTTC; abundance: -; j_gene: TRBJ2-5; d_gene: -; v_gene: TRBV7-2
CDR3aa: CASSPTTGANTEAFF; CDR3nt: TGTGCCAGCTCACCAACGACAGGGGCGAACACTGAAGCTTTCTTT; abundance: few; j_gene: TRBJ1-1; d_gene: TRBD1; v_gene: TRBV18
CDR3aa: CASSGGQVYEQYF; CDR3nt: TGTGCCAGCAGTGGCGGACAGGTCTACGAGCAGTACTTC; abundance: -; j_gene: TRBJ2-7; d_gene: TRBD1; v_gene: TRBV6-6
CDR3aa: CASSLFTGGANYGYTF; CDR3nt: TGTGCCAGCAGTTTATTTACAGGGGGCGCCAACTATGGCTACACCTTC; abundance: -; j_gene: TRBJ1-2; d_gene: TRBD1; v_gene: TRBV28
CDR3aa: CASSLRRVNEKLFF; CDR3nt: TGTGCCAGCTCCCTACGTAGGGTTAATGAAAAACTGTTTTTT; abundance: few; j_gene: TRBJ1-4; d_gene: -; v_gene: TRBV18
CDR3aa: CASSQEKGGPWETQYF; CDR3nt: TGTGCCAGCAGCCAAGAAAAGGGGGGGCCCTGGGAGACCCAGTACTTC; abundance: -; j_gene: TRBJ2-5; d_gene: -; v_gene: TRBV14
CDR3aa: CASSLGAQGYEQYF; CDR3nt: TGTGCCAGCAGCTTGGGAGCCCAGGGCTACGAGCAGTACTTC; abundance: -; j_gene: TRBJ2-7; d_gene: -; v_gene: TRBV5-4
CDR3aa: CASSGGGPGLHF; CDR3nt: TGTGCCAGCAGTGGGGGGGGGCCAGGCTTGCATTTT; abundance: -; j_gene: TRBJ1-3; d_gene: -; v_gene: TRBV6-5
CDR3aa: CASSLSGSSNNEQFF; CDR3nt: TGCGCCAGCAGCTTGAGCGGGTCCTCCAACAATGAGCAGTTCTTC; abundance: once; j_gene: TRBJ2-1; d_gene: -; v_gene: TRBV5-1
CDR3aa: CSATGVAGEAFF; CDR3nt: TGCAGCGCCACAGGGGTAGCGGGTGAAGCTTTCTTT; abundance: -; j_gene: TRBJ1-1; d_gene: TRBD1; v_gene: TRBV29-1
CDR3aa: CASSEQTSSDTQYF; CDR3nt: TGTGCCAGCAGTGAGCAGACTAGTTCAGATACGCAGTATTTT; abundance: -; j_gene: TRBJ2-3; d_gene: -; v_gene: TRBV6-1
CDR3aa: CASREGTLWETQYF; CDR3nt: TGTGCCAGCAGAGAGGGGACCCTTTGGGAGACCCAGTACTTC; abundance: -; j_gene: TRBJ2-5; d_gene: -; v_gene: TRBV27
CDR3aa: CASSLGTGGNEQYF; CDR3nt: TGCGCCAGCAGCCTGGGGACAGGGGGAAACGAGCAGTACTTC; abundance: -; j_gene: TRBJ2-7; d_gene: TRBD1; v_gene: TRBV5-1
CDR3aa: CASSEGEVNTEAFF; CDR3nt: TGTGCCAGCAGTGAGGGGGAAGTGAACACTGAAGCTTTCTTT; abundance: few; j_gene: TRBJ1-1; d_gene: -; v_gene: TRBV2
CDR3aa: CASSPRLAGPYEQYF; CDR3nt: TGCGCCAGCAGCCCTAGACTAGCGGGGCCCTACGAGCAGTACTTC; abundance: -; j_gene: TRBJ2-7; d_gene: TRBD2; v_gene: TRBV4-3
CDR3aa: CASSLLRTGGVSYEQYF; CDR3nt: TGTGCCAGCAGTTTACTCAGGACTGGTGGGGTCTCCTACGAGCAGTACTTC; abundance: -; j_gene: TRBJ2-7; d_gene: -; v_gene: TRBV27
CDR3aa: CASSIARQETQYF; CDR3nt: TGTGCCAGTAGTATCGCCAGACAAGAGACCCAGTACTTC; abundance: -; j_gene: TRBJ2-5; d_gene: -; v_gene: TRBV19